The present TCR beta chain was sequenced within a study of blood T cell repertoires in COVID-19. As for the study in general: From the United States, Italy and Spain came samples of acute and convalescent COVID-19. PBMCs, B-cell-depleted T cells, or T cells provided the cDNA or gDNA that made up the material.

This clone has a handful of counts. V was cut by 2 bases and J by 5 bases, with 15 bases left in between. CDR3 length: 15 amino acids. In germline, CDR1 is WSHSY, CDR2 SAAADI. Original data processing: Counts of nucleated cells, estimated from reference gene primer amplification, were obtained. Profiling relied on immunoSEQ multiplex PCR, and the TCRdb table lists in-frame clones only, not all of them. That table gives V, J and clone size, and the DNA gave D and trimming. This sample has around 300,000 clones, with 89% found just once. The chain employs TRBV10-2 and TRBJ2-5; D may be TRBD1 (6 bases). Material for sequencing was peripheral blood. The receptor comes from a man aged 45-65 years with acute or convalescent COVID-19. In nucleotides, the CDR3 is TGCGCCAGCAGTGAGGAGCAGGGGCCGTGGGAGACCCAGTACTTC. Amino acid sequence: CASSEEQGPWETQYF.